This TCR beta chain was recorded in a study of T cell responses to AZD1222 COVID-19 vaccine. General study points: Baseline seropositivity occurred in only 5 or 6 AZD1222 recipients. Nearly half of spike-specific TCRs reportedly target variant regions that are unmutated in the B.1.351 and B.1.1.7 variants. CD4 TCRs linked to vaccination spanned spike, dominating at 160-218 and 743-854. The donors showed a predominance of white British ancestry and of females, with possible underestimation of clonal diversity.

Sequencing was performed with immunoSEQ multiplex PCR; in TCRdb, only in-frame clones are kept and a portion is missing. The sample includes 180,000 or so clones, roughly 91% of them seen just once. Germline V gene lookup returns CDR1 SGHNT and CDR2 YYREEE (reference sequence). The CDR3 is made up of 13 amino acids. Trimming took off 5 bases at V and 5 bases at J, with 13 bases between the two ends. In the case of this clone: Its specificity is not known.

The TCR comes from an adult in good health. The specimen comprised peripheral blood, sampled on day 0 of AZD1222 vaccination. The chain links TRBV5-4 to TRBJ1-2; no firm D call. For the CDR3, the DNA is TGTGCCAGCAGGGGGAACGGAGAGTATGGCTACACCTTC. Encoded protein: CASRGNGEYGYTF.